The entry below describes one T cell receptor (beta chain). Its specificity is unknown. Generated by immunoSEQ multiplex PCR, the TCRdb table keeps only in-frame clones and is missing some. The sample holds about 69,000 clones, 85% seen once. This record belongs to a study of OX40 agonist ivuxolimab in advanced cancers. Study findings and constraints: Expanded clones were, on average, more numerous in CD8+ T cells than in CD4+.

Germline V lookup: CDR1 SGHRS, CDR2 YFSETQ. The CDR3 covers 18 residues. J was trimmed by 8 bases and V by 2 bases; bases with no gene match: 13. The clonotype originates from an adult with an advanced solid tumor such as melanoma, head and neck, liver or kidney cancer. The material sequenced was CD4+ or CD8+ T cells sorted from blood, taken in a trial of the OX40 agonist ivuxolimab. The chain combines TRBV5-1 with TRBJ2-1; 13 nucleotides align to TRBD2. The DNA of the CDR3 is TGCGCCAGCAGCTTAGGACCGTCCGGGACTAGCGGGACGGATGAGCAGTTCTTC. Amino acids: CASSLGPSGTSGTDEQFF. Full variable domain (rest looked up from reference TRBV5-1 and TRBJ2-1): KAGVTQTPRYLIKTRGQQVTLSCSPISGHRSVSWYQQTPGQGLQFLFEYFSETQRNKGNFPGRFSGRQFSNSRSEMNVSTLELGDSALYLCASSLGPSGTSGTDEQFFGPGTRLTVL.